These 8 T cell receptor beta chains were sequenced from one sample in a study of blood T cell repertoires in COVID-19. Repertoires were generated with immunoSEQ multiplex PCR, while TCRdb's copy carries only in-frame clones and drops some. The sample lists around 140,000 clones, about 82% occurring once. Sequenced: peripheral blood. Every receptor here comes from a woman between 55 and 75 years old with acute or convalescent COVID-19.

The gene calls are TRBV4-2 and TRBJ2-7; a possible D gene is TRBD1 (8 bases). Trimming took 1 base from V and 1 from J, leaving 26 bases between them. Looked up from germline, CDR1 is LGHNA and CDR2 is YNFKEQ. The CDR3 consists of 20 residues. This CDR3 is CASSQGTGYGGASASYEQYF. The CDR3 DNA reads TGTGCCAGCAGCCAAGGGACAGGGTATGGGGGGGCATCGGCATCCTACGAGCAGTACTTC.

This clone appeared a single time. This rearrangement joins TRBV21-1 to TRBJ1-1. TRBV21-1 represents a pseudogene. The CDR3 has 13 residues. CDR3 sequence reads: CASSKVGRTKAFF. For the CDR3, the DNA is TGTGCCAGCAGCAAAGTCGGAAGGACTAAAGCTTTCTTT.

The gene calls are TRBV6-9 and TRBJ2-1, with a weak D call TRBD1 (6 bases). The germline V and J ends were trimmed by 5 bases and 6 bases, with 23 bases remaining between them. Looked up from germline, CDR1 is MNHGY and CDR2 is SVAAGI. The CDR3 totals 17 residues. This CDR3 is CASSPPTRGDPTNEQFF. The CDR3 DNA sequence: TGTGCCAGCAGTCCCCCCACCAGGGGCGACCCCACCAATGAGCAGTTCTTC.

The CDR3, as DNA: TGTGCTAGTGGACGAGGGGGGGTAGCCAAAAACATTCAGTACTTC. Amino acids: CASGRGGVAKNIQYF. The V call is TRBV12-5, the J call TRBJ2-4; D is perhaps TRBD2 (7 bases). The CDR3 is made up of 15 amino acids. Germline V gene data show CDR1 as LGHNT and CDR2 as FRNRAP. Trimming took 6 bases from V and 0 from J, leaving 12 bases between them.

This clone came up once. The V call is TRBV4-1, the J call TRBJ2-7; D is uncertain. The CDR3 has 14 amino acids. V lost 1 base and J 0 bases, leaving 7 bases between the germline ends. CDR1 and CDR2 from the germline V gene are MGHRA and YSYEKL. CDR3 sequence: CASSQGSSSYEQYF. CDR3 nucleotides: TGCGCCAGCAGCCAAGGGTCCAGCTCCTACGAGCAGTACTTC.

The chain carries TRBV28 and TRBJ1-1; D remains unclear. This CDR3 is built from 13 residues. V was pared by 2 bases and J by 4 bases, with 8 bases between. Looked up from germline, CDR1 is MDHEN and CDR2 is SYDVKM. CDR3 in amino acids: CASSLIPVTEAFF. The CDR3 DNA reads TGTGCCAGCAGTTTAATCCCAGTCACTGAAGCTTTCTTT.

A note on this clone: The junction does not match germline at one end; this may be a read error. J is TRBJ1-2 and V is TRBV5-1; the match to TRBD1 covers 7 bases. Germline loops: CDR1 SGHRS, CDR2 YFSETQ. The CDR3 is 12 residues long. CDR3 loop: CASSQTGSGHTF. DNA of the CDR3: TGCGCCAGCAGTCAGACAGGGAGTGGCCACACCTTC.

This chain uses TRBV28 with TRBJ1-2; D gene ambiguous. Germline V CDR1 and CDR2: MDHEN, SYDVKM. CDR3 size: 13 residues. Trimming removed 1 base at V and 8 bases at J, with 11 bases between. The CDR3 here is CASSLSGGRGYTF. CDR3 nucleotides: TGTGCCAGCAGTTTATCAGGTGGAAGGGGCTACACCTTC.